Listed below are T cell receptor beta chains from one sample, sequenced in a study of CD8+ T cells in alopecia areata. Using immunoSEQ multiplex PCR, the repertoire was profiled, and TCRdb retains in-frame clones only, with some absent. In the table there are fewer than 200,000 clones, 59% of which are singletons. This sample comprised CD4+ T cells sorted from blood, obtained at week 0. All receptors derive from a human donor with alopecia areata. CDR3s leave out the opening cysteine and the closing phenylalanine or tryptophan. The order of the fields is V gene, J gene, clone size, CDR3 protein. Clone size, where shown, is once, few, many, or a class for clones that have expanded.

>TRBV30|TRBJ1-2|NA
AWSRPLGTGYT
>TRBV25-1|TRBJ1-2|NA
ASSATGNYGYT
>TRBV6-5|TRBJ1-2|NA
ASSYSADGGYT
>TRBV7-9|TRBJ2-1|NA
ASPEQF
>TRBV27|TRBJ2-5|NA
ASSSTNARETQY
>TRBV25-1|TRBJ2-3|few
ASSDFKRGEADTQY
>TRBV30|TRBJ1-4|NA
AWSVAGVAKLF
>TRBV10-3|TRBJ2-7|few
AISEAQGGSYEQY
>TRBV30|TRBJ2-6|NA
AWDRAAGANVLT
>TRBV29-1|TRBJ1-1|NA
SVEKGSTEAF
>TRBV23-1|TRBJ1-1|few
ASSQGMNTEAF